Described below is a single T cell receptor (beta chain) sequence and its context. The data originate from a study of shared clonotypes between healthy human individuals. Trimming removed 6 bases from V and 8 bases from J; junction bases left unmatched: 10. The CDR3 is 15 amino acids. Germline loops: CDR1 SGHAT, CDR2 FQDESV (reference sequence). The method was immunoSEQ multiplex PCR; TCRdb's version includes in-frame clones alone and lacks a portion of them. The sample lists about 110,000 clones; 68% were seen once. The sequence derives from a woman in her thirties in good health. The V call is TRBV11-1, the J call TRBJ2-1; 10 bases fit TRBD2. The sample was memory CD8+ T cells sorted from blood. Subset denoted: CD45RO+ cells pooled with CCR7-negative TemRA cells. The CDR3 DNA reads TGTGCCAGCAGTAATGTAGCGGGAGGAGAGGATGAGCAGTTCTTC. Its protein is CASSNVAGGEDEQFF.